The clone carrying this TCR beta chain was observed many times. No antigen is known for it. The data are from a study of response to subunit inactivated influenza vaccine. The study's findings and limits: Every seasonal influenza vaccination brings in few new T cells, the authors suggested.

TCRdb fed the RT-PCR reads into MiXCR, producing one record per CDR3 protein. The table shows hundreds of thousands of distinct CDR3 sequences, with approximately 15% occurring only once. Sequencing used PBMCs from blood, obtained less than 15 days before vaccination. This clonotype originated in a man between 45 and 60 years old who received an inactivated influenza vaccine.

The chain's CDR3 is CASRQGNQPQHF. DNA for the CDR3: TGTGCCAGCAGACAGGGAAATCAGCCCCAGCATTTT. The chain is built from TRBV3-1 and TRBJ1-5; the D gene is possibly TRBD1 (6 bases). Germline CDR1 is LGHDT and CDR2 is YNNKEL (reference sequence). CDR3 length: 12 residues. V gave up 6 bases and J gave up 4 bases, with 7 bases separating them.